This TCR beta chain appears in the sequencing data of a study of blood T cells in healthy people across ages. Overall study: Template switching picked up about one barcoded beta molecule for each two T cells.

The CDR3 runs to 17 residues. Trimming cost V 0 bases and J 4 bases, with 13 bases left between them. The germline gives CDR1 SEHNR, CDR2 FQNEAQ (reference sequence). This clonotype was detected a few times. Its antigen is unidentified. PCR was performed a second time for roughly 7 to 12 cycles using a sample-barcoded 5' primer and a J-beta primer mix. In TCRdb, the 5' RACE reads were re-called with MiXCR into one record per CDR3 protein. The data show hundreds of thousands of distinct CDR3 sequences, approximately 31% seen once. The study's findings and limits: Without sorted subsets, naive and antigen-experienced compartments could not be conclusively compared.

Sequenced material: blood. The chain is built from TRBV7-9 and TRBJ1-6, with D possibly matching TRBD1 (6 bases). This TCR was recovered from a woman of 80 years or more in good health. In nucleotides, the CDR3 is TGTGCCAGCAGCTTAGCGCCCCAGGGGCGATATAATTCACCCCTCCACTTT. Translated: CASSLAPQGRYNSPLHF.